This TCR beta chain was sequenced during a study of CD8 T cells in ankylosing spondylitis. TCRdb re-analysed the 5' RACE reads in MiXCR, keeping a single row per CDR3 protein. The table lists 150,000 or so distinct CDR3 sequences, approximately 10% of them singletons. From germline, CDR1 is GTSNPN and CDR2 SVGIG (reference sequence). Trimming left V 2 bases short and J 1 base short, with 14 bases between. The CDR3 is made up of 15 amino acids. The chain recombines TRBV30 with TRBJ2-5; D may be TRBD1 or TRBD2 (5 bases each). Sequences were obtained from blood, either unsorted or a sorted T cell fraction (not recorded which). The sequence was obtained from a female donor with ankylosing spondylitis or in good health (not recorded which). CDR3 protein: CAWSIPGAGQETQYF. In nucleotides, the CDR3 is TGTGCCTGGAGTATCCCCGGGGCGGGCCAAGAGACCCAGTACTTC.